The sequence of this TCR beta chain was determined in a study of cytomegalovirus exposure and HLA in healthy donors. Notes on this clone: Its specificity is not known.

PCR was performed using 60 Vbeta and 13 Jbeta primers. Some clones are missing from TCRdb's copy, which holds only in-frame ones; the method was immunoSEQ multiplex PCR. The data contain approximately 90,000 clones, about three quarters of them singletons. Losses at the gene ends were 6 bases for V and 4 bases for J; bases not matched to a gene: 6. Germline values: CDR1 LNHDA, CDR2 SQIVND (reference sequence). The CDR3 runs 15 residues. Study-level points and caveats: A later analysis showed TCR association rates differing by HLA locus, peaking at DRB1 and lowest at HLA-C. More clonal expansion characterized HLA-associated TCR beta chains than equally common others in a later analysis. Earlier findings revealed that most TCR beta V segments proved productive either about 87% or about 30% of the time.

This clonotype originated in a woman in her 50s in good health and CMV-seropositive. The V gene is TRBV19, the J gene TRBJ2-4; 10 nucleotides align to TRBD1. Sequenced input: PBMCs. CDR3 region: CASSPTGGSKNIQYF. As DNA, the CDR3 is TGTGCCAGTAGCCCGACAGGGGGCTCTAAAAACATTCAGTACTTC.